This T cell receptor (beta chain) was sequenced in a study of T cell repertoires in cytomegalovirus infection. Study-wide background: An indication of both CMV infection and matching HLA type came from public TCR beta signatures. The study's findings and limits: The study found HLA-C-restricted CMV-specific TCR beta clonotypes dominating the ex vivo response.

TCRdb re-called the reads through MiXCR, storing one row per CDR3 protein. The top ten hold about 40% of the sample, which has about 110,000 distinct CDR3 sequences, over 25% seen once. CDR3 length: 15 amino acids. The V gene's germline CDR1 is SSHAT and CDR2 FNYEAQ (reference sequence). This clonotype was seen only a few times. Its specificity is not known. One end of the junction varies from germline; a read error may be responsible. This chain links TRBV7-7 with TRBJ2-5, with no clear D. The source material was CD8+ T cells from cultured PBMCs, sampled from culture after CMV antigen stimulation. This receptor was obtained from a human donor in good health (CMV status not recorded). Some clones in this sample may be carry-over from other donors' samples. CDR3 loop: CASSFSSSPGETQYF. CDR3 in DNA: TGTGCTAGCAGCTTCTCGAGTTCCCCTGGGGAGACCCAGTACTTC.